This is a list of T cell receptor beta chains from one sample in a study of shared clonotypes between healthy human individuals. Assay used: immunoSEQ multiplex PCR; TCRdb lists only in-frame clones, some missing. The sample gives around 2.3 million clones, about 94% of which show up once; approximately 0.13% is in the top ten. Material: naive CD4+ T cells sorted from blood. The receptors stem from a man aged 18 to 29 in good health. CDR3s leave out the opening cysteine and the closing phenylalanine or tryptophan.

J gene | V gene | CDR3 protein
TRBJ2-3 | TRBV7-2 | ASSGRITDTQY
TRBJ1-2 | TRBV6-1 | ASSEGRGYGYT
TRBJ1-2 | TRBV10-3 | AIRNPDLGGYT
TRBJ1-6 | TRBV10-3 | AISEGKINSPLH
TRBJ2-2 | TRBV6-1 | ASSARPTGELF
TRBJ1-1 | TRBV6-6 | ASSTGGYTEAF
TRBJ1-2 | TRBV20-1 | SAMGGRGYT
TRBJ1-2 | TRBV13 | ASSLSDGYT
TRBJ2-7 | TRBV5-1 | ASSQGQGLYEQY
TRBJ1-4 | TRBV2 | ASSGGEGEKLF
TRBJ1-1 | TRBV6-6 | ASSYAGPNTEAF
TRBJ2-2 | TRBV7-2 | ASSPRGARNTGELF
TRBJ1-2 | TRBV6-5 | ASSKRQGVWDGYT
TRBJ2-1 | TRBV7-6 | ASSLGASSYNEQF
TRBJ1-2 | TRBV5-6 | ASSLRGGAGYGYT
TRBJ1-1 | TRBV5-1 | ASSRDGTTNTEAF
TRBJ1-5 | TRBV6-1 | ASSEAQGLNQPQH
TRBJ1-1 | TRBV5-6 | ASSAGTGALNTEAF
TRBJ1-2 | TRBV7-2 | ASSPPMSYT
TRBJ2-7 | TRBV5-1 | ASSLESVYYEQY
TRBJ2-7 | TRBV6-1 | ASGPLRLIRGEQY
TRBJ1-1 | TRBV6-5 | ASSPTGGTEAF
TRBJ1-2 | TRBV28 | ASSFLDRDYGYT
TRBJ1-1 | TRBV7-6 | ASSLDRSAEAF
TRBJ1-2 | TRBV6-1 | AITGTDYGYT
TRBJ2-7 | TRBV4-3 | ASSQDPHIEQY
TRBJ1-3 | TRBV7-9 | ASSSTYLGGSGNTIY
TRBJ1-4 | TRBV5-1 | ASSLGTTTNEKLF
TRBJ1-1 | TRBV6-6 | ASSTYRGNTEAF
TRBJ2-7 | TRBV19 | ASRRTSGLYEQY
TRBJ1-1 | TRBV6-6 | ASSLGRGNTEAF
TRBJ1-6 | TRBV10-1 | ASNTEIRDHPSSYNSPLH
TRBJ2-7 | TRBV5-4 | ASSLDGSDYEQY
TRBJ2-3 | TRBV11-3 | ASSFRATDTQY
TRBJ1-5 | TRBV7-8 | ASSLALQGVQPQH
TRBJ1-6 | TRBV30 | AWRGGAGSPLH
TRBJ1-2 | TRBV15 | ATSRAGRQGGYT
TRBJ1-2 | TRBV19 | ASSISRGDYGYT
TRBJ1-4 | TRBV5-5 | ASSPGPNEKLF
TRBJ2-1 | TRBV10-3 | AISLLTGSYNEQF
TRBJ2-7 | TRBV30 | ACGHKSYEQY
TRBJ2-3 | TRBV7-9 | ATTLVGADTQY
TRBJ2-3 | TRBV10-1 | ASSEGQGSTDTQY
TRBJ1-5 | TRBV6-5 | ASSSGPNQPQH
TRBJ2-2 | TRBV6-6 | ASRWDGQGNTGELF
TRBJ1-6 | TRBV9 | ASSVVGVSNSPLH
TRBJ2-3 | TRBV6-1 | ASSGLVNTDTQY
TRBJ2-1 | TRBV11-2 | ASSLDSDRGNEQF
TRBJ2-3 | TRBV5-1 | ASSPGSPTDTQY
TRBJ2-7 | TRBV6-1 | ASSEFTGHYEQY